This entry features one T cell receptor beta chain sequence. What it binds is unknown. Here immunoSEQ multiplex PCR was the method, and the copy in TCRdb shows in-frame clones only, minus some. This table holds about 68,000 clones, nearly 85% found once. This entry belongs to a study of OX40 agonist ivuxolimab in advanced cancers. The overall study: One hepatocellular carcinoma and a couple of cutaneous melanoma patients partially responded.

Study-level points and caveats: Relatively little clonal expansion, among the lowest observed, appeared in partial responders at 0.1-3.0 mg/kg.

Deletions cut 0 bases from V and 8 bases from J, with 14 bases between. Germline V gives CDR1 LGHNA, CDR2 YNFKEQ. CDR3 length: 15 amino acids. The sample in question was CD4+ or CD8+ T cells sorted from blood, obtained in a trial of the OX40 agonist ivuxolimab. The chain has TRBV4-2 and TRBJ2-1, with D hard to call. The TCR was taken from an adult with an advanced solid tumor such as melanoma, head and neck, liver or kidney cancer. CDR3 DNA sequence: TGTGCCAGCAGCCAAGACAGTTTTATACGCGATGAGCAGTTCTTC. Residues: CASSQDSFIRDEQFF.